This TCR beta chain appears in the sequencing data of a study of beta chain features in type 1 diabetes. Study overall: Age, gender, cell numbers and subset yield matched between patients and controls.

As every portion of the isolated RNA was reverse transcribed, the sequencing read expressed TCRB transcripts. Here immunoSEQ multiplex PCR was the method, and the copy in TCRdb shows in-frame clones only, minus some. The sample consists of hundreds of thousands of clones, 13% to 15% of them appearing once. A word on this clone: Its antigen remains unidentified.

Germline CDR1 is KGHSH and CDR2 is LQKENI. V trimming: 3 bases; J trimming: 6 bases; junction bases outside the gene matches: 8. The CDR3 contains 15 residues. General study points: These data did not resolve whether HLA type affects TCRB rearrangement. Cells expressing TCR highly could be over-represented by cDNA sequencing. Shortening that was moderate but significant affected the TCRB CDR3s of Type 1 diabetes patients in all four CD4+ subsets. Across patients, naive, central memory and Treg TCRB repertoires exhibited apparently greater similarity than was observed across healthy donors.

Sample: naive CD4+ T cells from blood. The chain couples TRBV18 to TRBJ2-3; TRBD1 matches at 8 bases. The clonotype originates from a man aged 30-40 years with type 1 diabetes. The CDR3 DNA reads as TGTGCCAGCTCACCCCGCAGGGGGCTAACGGATACGCAGTATTTT. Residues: CASSPRRGLTDTQYF.